A single sample gave rise to the 28 T cell receptor beta chains below, sequenced in a study of T cell changes during pregnancy in multiple sclerosis. TCRdb's copy holds only in-frame clones and misses some; the assay was immunoSEQ multiplex PCR. The sample contains tens of thousands of clones, around 91% of which appear only once. This sample comprised CD8+ T cells from peripheral blood mononuclear cells, obtained after pregnancy. The receptors come from a female donor with multiple sclerosis, enrolled in a pregnancy study.

V gene TRBV19 combines with J gene TRBJ1-5, with D possibly being TRBD1 (5 bases). Trimming took 3 bases from V and 2 from J, leaving 11 bases between them. Germline CDR1 LNHDA, CDR2 SQIVND (reference sequence). CDR3 length: 15 amino acids. The CDR3, as DNA: TGTGCCAGTAGTATGATGGGGCTCGGCAATCAGCCCCAGCATTTT. Amino acid sequence: CASSMMGLGNQPQHF.

V gene TRBV27 combines with J gene TRBJ1-3, with 10 bases that match TRBD1. The CDR3 length is 15 residues. Looked up from germline, CDR1 is MNHEY and CDR2 is SMNVEV (reference sequence). Trimming cost V 5 bases and J 1 base; bases outside gene matches: 2. CDR3 DNA: TGTGCCAGCAGTGCGGACAGGGGGTCTGGAAACACCATATATTTT. This sequence encodes CASSADRGSGNTIYF.

This chain links TRBV13 with TRBJ2-1; no firm D call. The V gene lost 1 base and the J gene lost 4 bases, with 5 bases spanning the gap. Looked up from germline, CDR1 is PRHDT and CDR2 is FYEKMQ (reference sequence). CDR3 size: 13 residues. The DNA of the CDR3 is TGTGCCAGCAGCTTAGACGAGTACAATGAGCAGTTCTTC. Translating gives CASSLDEYNEQFF.

This chain connects TRBV9 to TRBJ1-1, with a tentative D call TRBD1 (5 bases). Between the trimmed V and J ends, which lost 0 bases and 6 bases, there was a span of 15 bases. Germline CDR1 reads SGDLS; CDR2 reads YYNGEE. This CDR3 is 15 amino acids long. In nucleotides, the CDR3 is TGTGCCAGCAGCGTAGTGGGGAACGGGGGGGCTGAAGCTTTCTTT. Encoded protein: CASSVVGNGGAEAFF.

The V gene is TRBV7-2, the J gene TRBJ1-1, with 7 bases matching TRBD1. This CDR3 has 15 residues. The junction had 6 bases not matched to a gene; V was cut back by 4 bases and J by 1 base. Germline V gene data show CDR1 as SGHTA and CDR2 as FQGNSA. In DNA form, the CDR3 reads TGTGCCAGCAGCTCACCGACAGGGACGAACACTGAAGCTTTCTTT. It translates to CASSSPTGTNTEAFF. Using reference TRBV7-2 and TRBJ1-1 for the parts outside the CDR3, the full variable domain is GAGVSQSPSNKVTEKGKDVELRCDPISGHTALYWYRQSLGQGLEFLIYFQGNSAPDKSGLPSDRFSAERTGGSVSTLTIQRTQQEDSAVYLCASSSPTGTNTEAFFGQGTRLTVV.

The V call is TRBV15, the J call TRBJ1-1; D possibly corresponds to TRBD1 (6 bases). The germline V gene encodes CDR1 LNHNV and CDR2 YYDKDF (reference sequence). V was shortened by 0 bases and J by 1 base, with 15 bases between the two germline ends. The CDR3 extends over 17 amino acids. The CDR3 DNA is TGTGCCACCAGCAGAGATACTTCGACAGGTGGGAACACTGAAGCTTTCTTT. Translated, it gives CATSRDTSTGGNTEAFF.

This clone was seen only a few times. The chain employs TRBV4-3 and TRBJ2-1, with 10 bases lining up with TRBD2. Per the germline V gene, CDR1 is LGHNA and CDR2 is YSLEER. Unmatched junction bases numbered 4, after V lost 4 bases and J lost 4 bases. The CDR3 runs to 15 residues. The CDR3 spells CASSRGLAEYNEQFF. Written as DNA, the CDR3 is TGCGCCAGCAGCCGTGGACTAGCGGAATACAATGAGCAGTTCTTC.

The V call is TRBV19, the J call TRBJ2-7, with D perhaps TRBD1 (6 bases). Trimming cost V 2 bases and J 5 bases, with 7 bases left between them. From germline, CDR1 is LNHDA and CDR2 SQIVND (reference sequence). The length of the CDR3 is 12 residues. The CDR3 protein is CASSIPGDEQYF. CDR3 coding DNA: TGTGCCAGTAGTATACCAGGGGACGAGCAGTACTTC.

The genes are TRBV7-6 and TRBJ2-3; 9 bases align to TRBD2. J lost 3 bases, V lost 5 bases, and 6 bases had no gene match. There are 15 residues in the CDR3. Germline CDR1 reads SGHVS; CDR2 reads FNYEAQ. CDR3 DNA sequence: TGTGCCAGCAGCCGAGCGGCGGGAGGGACAGATACGCAGTATTTT. As protein: CASSRAAGGTDTQYF. The variable domain in full, with the rest retrieved from reference TRBV7-6 and TRBJ2-3, is GAGVSQSPRYKVTKRGQDVALRCDPISGHVSLYWYRQALGQGPEFLTYFNYEAQQDKSGLPNDRFSAERPEGSISTLTIQRTEQRDSAMYRCASSRAAGGTDTQYFGPGTRLTVL.

V and J are TRBV19 and TRBJ2-1; the D is unclear. From germline, CDR1 is LNHDA and CDR2 SQIVND (reference sequence). CDR3 length equals 12 residues. V lost 3 bases, J lost 7 bases, and 7 bases lay in between. DNA of the CDR3: TGTGCCAGTAGTATTGTGCAGAATGAGCAGTTCTTC. Translated, it gives CASSIVQNEQFF.

CDR3 amino acids: CASSLPETGANVLTF. DNA of the CDR3: TGTGCCAGCTCTCTACCCGAAACTGGGGCCAACGTCCTGACTTTC. This chain joins TRBV18 and TRBJ2-6; the D is unclear. Germline-derived CDR1 and CDR2 are KGHSH and LQKENI. The CDR3 spans 15 residues. V lost 6 bases and J 2 bases, leaving 11 bases between the germline ends.

The chain links TRBV5-1 to TRBJ1-2; possible D gene TRBD1, 5 bases. Trimming took off 4 bases at V and 2 bases at J, with 9 bases between the two ends. The length of the CDR3 is 13 residues. Per the germline V gene, CDR1 is SGHRS and CDR2 is YFSETQ. CDR3: CASSSGTNYGYTF. CDR3 DNA: TGCGCCAGCAGCAGCGGGACGAACTATGGCTACACCTTC.

V gene TRBV2 combines with J gene TRBJ1-1, with D hard to call. Per the germline V gene, CDR1 is SNHLY and CDR2 is FYNNEI. This CDR3 is 13 amino acids long. The V end was cut by 6 bases, the J end by 3 bases, with 11 bases between. The CDR3: CASRPGRYTEAFF. The CDR3 region has the DNA TGTGCCAGCAGACCCGGGAGATACACTGAAGCTTTCTTT.

This rearrangement joins TRBV25-1 to TRBJ2-1; 9 nucleotides align to TRBD2. The CDR3 length is 18 residues. CDR1 MGHDK and CDR2 SYGVNS come from the germline V gene. Germline trimming cut 4 bases from V and 0 bases from J; bases unmatched to any gene: 10. The CDR3 protein is CASSGTRLAESSYNEQFF. CDR3 nucleotides: TGTGCCAGCAGTGGGACACGACTAGCGGAAAGCTCCTACAATGAGCAGTTCTTC.

This chain links TRBV27 with TRBJ2-1, with 12 bases lining up with TRBD1. Trimming at V came to 2 bases and at J to 10 bases, leaving 9 bases not matched to a gene. Germline values: CDR1 MNHEY, CDR2 SMNVEV (reference sequence). The CDR3 spans 16 residues. This CDR3 is CASSLPGQGARMEQFF. CDR3 DNA sequence: TGTGCCAGCAGTTTACCGGGACAGGGGGCGCGAATGGAGCAGTTCTTC.

The gene calls are TRBV19 and TRBJ2-7; the D gene is possibly TRBD2 (5 bases). Trimming left V 1 base short and J 2 bases short, with 12 bases between. CDR3 length equals 15 residues. Germline CDR1 and CDR2: LNHDA and SQIVND (reference sequence). The chain's CDR3 is CASSIVEAAPYEQYF. CDR3 DNA: TGTGCCAGTAGTATAGTGGAGGCGGCTCCCTACGAGCAGTACTTC.

The chain employs TRBV11-2 and TRBJ2-7; 9 bases are a match to TRBD2. The CDR3 is 14 amino acids. V gave up 10 bases and J gave up 5 bases; unmatched junction bases: 12. Germline CDR1 and CDR2: SGHAT and FQNNGV. As DNA, the CDR3 is TGTGCCACGAGAGGGGGACTAGCAGGGAACGAGCAGTACTTC. It codes for CATRGGLAGNEQYF.

The V and J genes are TRBV27 and TRBJ2-7, with a possible D match to TRBD1 (6 bases). The CDR3 runs 14 residues. Germline V lookup: CDR1 MNHEY, CDR2 SMNVEV (reference sequence). V was shortened by 2 bases and J by 5 bases, with 13 bases between the two germline ends. The CDR3 spells CASSLRPRGDEQYF. The DNA for the CDR3 is TGTGCCAGCAGTTTAAGGCCCAGGGGCGACGAGCAGTACTTC.

CDR3 protein: CASSFGTAANEKLFF. CDR3 DNA sequence: TGCGCCAGCAGCTTCGGGACAGCCGCTAATGAAAAACTGTTTTTT. The genes are TRBV4-1 and TRBJ1-4, with 7 bases that match TRBD1. There are 15 residues in the CDR3. In germline, CDR1 is MGHRA, CDR2 YSYEKL. V shed 5 bases, J shed 3 bases, and the junction held 6 bases outside the gene matches.

The rearrangement joins TRBV5-1 to TRBJ1-5, with 9 nucleotides matching TRBD1. The ends lost 3 bases at V and 7 bases at J; junction bases unmatched: 5. This CDR3 is built from 14 residues. Germline lookup yields CDR1 SGHRS and CDR2 YFSETQ. The DNA for the CDR3 is TGCGCCAGCAGCTCGGGACAGGGAGAACAGCCCCAGCATTTT. Amino acids: CASSSGQGEQPQHF.

For the CDR3, the DNA is TGTGCCACCAGCAGAGCCAGTGAGCCCCAGCATTTT. Its translation: CATSRASEPQHF. This rearrangement joins TRBV15 to TRBJ1-5; no definite D call. V lost 1 base and J lost 8, with 6 bases in between. Per germline, CDR1 LNHNV and CDR2 YYDKDF (reference sequence). The CDR3 loop spans 12 amino acids.

CDR3 sequence (DNA): TGTGCCAGCAGCTTAGCCCCTCAGGGGAATCAGCCCCAGCATTTT. It translates to CASSLAPQGNQPQHF. The chain recombines TRBV7-6 with TRBJ1-5; D may be TRBD1 (6 bases). V lost 0 bases to trimming and J lost 4 bases, with 10 bases between them. Germline CDR1 reads SGHVS; CDR2 reads FNYEAQ. The CDR3 loop spans 15 amino acids. Full variable domain (rest looked up from reference TRBV7-6 and TRBJ1-5): GAGVSQSPRYKVTKRGQDVALRCDPISGHVSLYWYRQALGQGPEFLTYFNYEAQQDKSGLPNDRFSAERPEGSISTLTIQRTEQRDSAMYRCASSLAPQGNQPQHFGDGTRLSIL.

This rearrangement joins TRBV15 to TRBJ2-1; TRBD2 matches 9 bases. The germline V gene encodes CDR1 LNHNV and CDR2 YYDKDF (reference sequence). J was trimmed by 4 bases and V by 5 bases; bases with no gene match: 6. CDR3 length: 15 amino acids. The CDR3 loop reads CATSPGGREYNEQFF. For the CDR3, the DNA is TGTGCCACCAGCCCCGGCGGGAGGGAGTACAATGAGCAGTTCTTC.

This sequence joins TRBV2 and TRBJ2-7; D remains unclear. CDR3 length: 15 residues. Germline lookup yields CDR1 SNHLY and CDR2 FYNNEI. V was clipped by 1 base and J by 3 bases, with 13 bases between them. This CDR3 is CASSEGSSRLYEQYF. DNA for the CDR3: TGTGCCAGCAGTGAAGGAAGTAGCCGGCTCTACGAGCAGTACTTC.

The V call is TRBV4-3, the J call TRBJ2-1, with unresolved D. The CDR3 consists of 15 residues. CDR1 LGHNA and CDR2 YSLEER come from the germline V gene. V was cut by 0 bases and J by 4 bases, with 10 bases left in between. This CDR3 is CASSQDKSAYNEQFF. CDR3 DNA sequence: TGCGCCAGCAGCCAAGATAAAAGCGCGTACAATGAGCAGTTCTTC.

This chain connects TRBV29-1 to TRBJ1-1, with D perhaps TRBD1 (5 bases). Trimming took 2 bases from V and 5 from J, leaving 12 bases between them. From germline, CDR1 is SQVTM and CDR2 ANQGSEA. The CDR3 contains 13 residues. CDR3 sequence (DNA): TGCAGCGTTGAACGGGGGGGGAGTACTGAAGCTTTCTTT. It specifies CSVERGGSTEAFF.

The chain carries TRBV4-1 and TRBJ1-1; D gene uncertain. Germline CDR1 and CDR2: MGHRA and YSYEKL. The CDR3 sequence is 13 residues long. V lost 0 bases and J lost 1, with 3 bases in between. The CDR3 sequence is CASSQDKNTEAFF. The CDR3 DNA follows: TGCGCCAGCAGCCAAGACAAGAACACTGAAGCTTTCTTT.

The chain is built from TRBV27 and TRBJ2-2; tentative D call: TRBD1 (6 bases). The CDR3 is 14 amino acids. V gave up 6 bases and J gave up 2 bases, with 10 bases separating them. CDR1 is MNHEY, CDR2 SMNVEV, per germline (reference sequence). In DNA form, the CDR3 reads TGTGCCAGCAGCGCACAGGGTAACACCGGGGAGCTGTTTTTT. This sequence encodes CASSAQGNTGELFF.